Listed below are T cell receptor beta chains from one sample, sequenced in a study of identical twins. MiXCR, applied by TCRdb to the 5' RACE reads, yields one record per CDR3 protein. The sample yields about 220,000 distinct CDR3 sequences, more than 6.5% seen once. The sample was also reused in another study, on yellow fever vaccine responses in identical twins.

The sample consisted of memory (CD45RO+) T cells sorted from blood. The receptor set was obtained from a woman aged 18 to 35 in good health. Each CDR3 is given without its conserved first and last residue. The D gene is left open where the match is weak. Size tells how often a clone was seen (once, few, many) or the class of an expanded clone, and some rows leave it out.

V	D	J	size	CDR3
TRBV27	.	TRBJ2-5	.	ASSQIRTSQETQY
TRBV2	.	TRBJ1-1	.	ALSYRYRVFADKSYEAF
TRBV7-3	TRBD1	TRBJ2-2	many	ASSLRQGFGELF
TRBV29-1	TRBD1	TRBJ2-7	.	SVEGTGGWEQY
TRBV28	.	TRBJ1-4	many	ASSSQGGDEKLF
TRBV6-5	TRBD2	TRBJ2-7	many	ASSFTRPSGMSEQY
TRBV12-3/TRBV12-4	TRBD2	TRBJ2-5	.	ASSFQRGDGETQY
TRBV5-1	TRBD1	TRBJ1-1	.	ASSLRTGVGTEAF
TRBV6-5	.	TRBJ2-3	.	ASSYSTGTDTQY
TRBV4-2	TRBD1	TRBJ1-5	few	ASSQVGQAFNQPQH
TRBV4-3	.	TRBJ2-1	many	ASSQDLGRTGEQF
TRBV6-1	.	TRBJ1-2	few	ATNPRTEANYGYT
TRBV10-3	.	TRBJ2-2	many	AIPEPGGTGELF
TRBV4-3	.	TRBJ2-5	few	ASSQSVSETQY
TRBV15	.	TRBJ2-2	.	ATRRQTTGELF
TRBV7-2	TRBD2	TRBJ2-3	many	ASSPGGGGRANTQY
TRBV27	.	TRBJ2-7	many	ASSLGGGTKQY
TRBV2	TRBD2	TRBJ2-3	many	ASSLTSGTDTQY
TRBV27	TRBD2	TRBJ2-1	many	ASSRTSGSLNEQF
TRBV5-1	.	TRBJ2-3	many	ASSRSHSTDTQY
TRBV11-2	TRBD2	TRBJ2-3	many	ASSLTSGRTDTQY
TRBV7-2	TRBD1	TRBJ2-5	few	ASSFRPDRGETQY
TRBV9	TRBD2	TRBJ2-1	few	ASSVAGTSYNEQF
TRBV12-3/TRBV12-4	TRBD1	TRBJ1-4	.	ASSPGQGMQLF
TRBV11-2	TRBD2	TRBJ2-1	once	ASSRGKTPPGLAGHEQF
TRBV7-9	.	TRBJ1-5	.	ASSPQGVNQPQH
TRBV25-1	TRBD1	TRBJ1-1	.	ASLNRGGAF
TRBV3-1	TRBD1	TRBJ1-1	.	ASSRQGVSEAF
TRBV27	.	TRBJ1-1	.	ASRWNTEAF
TRBV2	.	TRBJ1-5	few	ASSVGRISNQPQH
TRBV12-3/TRBV12-4	TRBD2	TRBJ2-1	few	ASSSGAGGGSDEQF
TRBV3-1	.	TRBJ2-1	.	ASSQTVYNEQF
TRBV12-3/TRBV12-4	TRBD2	TRBJ2-1	.	ASGTSGDYNEQF
TRBV6-2/TRBV6-3	.	TRBJ2-1	many	ASSARDAAYNEQF
TRBV5-1	.	TRBJ1-3	few	ASSRGTSDSGNTIY
TRBV5-5	TRBD1	TRBJ2-2	.	ASSLTPGQGGGELF
TRBV7-2	TRBD2	TRBJ2-3	many	ASSWGLAGAGDTQY
TRBV7-2	.	TRBJ2-7	many	ASTLYLAPSLY
TRBV18	TRBD1	TRBJ2-7	.	ASSPGQEPSYEQY
TRBV27	TRBD2	TRBJ2-2	few	ASSSVFGGRDTGELF
TRBV6-2/TRBV6-3	.	TRBJ2-2	.	ASSSPPGHISAGELF
TRBV5-1	.	TRBJ2-1	many	ASSLEGSSRSYNEQF
TRBV9	TRBD2	TRBJ2-1	.	ASSVLGRDYNNEQF
TRBV6-1	.	TRBJ2-7	few	ASSATRSSEQY
TRBV28	.	TRBJ2-7	few	ASSLTEGFHEQY
TRBV7-8	.	TRBJ2-3	.	ASSYSNGIPSTDTQY
TRBV30	.	TRBJ2-4	.	AWDRRGIQY
TRBV7-2	.	TRBJ2-3	.	ASSSSVVGLDTQY
TRBV27	TRBD2	TRBJ2-5	many	ASSPAGAMVKTQY
TRBV15	TRBD2	TRBJ2-1	few	ATSRDPPLLAGGNEQF
TRBV30	TRBD2	TRBJ2-1	many	AWSWEGEQF
TRBV20-1	.	TRBJ2-3	.	SARTDSTDTQY
TRBV20-1	.	TRBJ2-3	.	SANPPKSDTQY
TRBV3-1	.	TRBJ2-3	.	ASSRVVPGGTDTQY
TRBV7-2	.	TRBJ1-2	.	ASSPGPGTYGYT
TRBV9	.	TRBJ2-3	few	ASSTRLADTQY
TRBV20-1	TRBD1	TRBJ1-2	many	SAPRQGVHYGYT